This entry features one T cell receptor beta chain sequence. Use of 60 Vbeta and 13 Jbeta primers characterized the PCR. Only in-frame clones appear in the TCRdb table, and some are missing; sequencing was by immunoSEQ multiplex PCR. Here the sample spans over 65,000 clones, about 75% being singletons. The sample originates from a study of cytomegalovirus exposure and HLA in healthy donors. J lost 8 bases, V lost 5 bases, and 12 bases had no gene match. CDR3 length: 15 amino acids. Germline assignment: CDR1 MNHEY and CDR2 SMNVEV (reference sequence). The sample consisted of PBMCs. The TCR sequence derives from a woman aged 25 to 39 in good health and CMV-seropositive. This rearrangement joins TRBV27 to TRBJ2-1, with 7 bases lining up with TRBD1. CDR3 nucleotides: TGTGCCAGCAGTGCCCACCCCACAGGGGTGGATGAGCAGTTCTTC. This sequence encodes CASSAHPTGVDEQFF.